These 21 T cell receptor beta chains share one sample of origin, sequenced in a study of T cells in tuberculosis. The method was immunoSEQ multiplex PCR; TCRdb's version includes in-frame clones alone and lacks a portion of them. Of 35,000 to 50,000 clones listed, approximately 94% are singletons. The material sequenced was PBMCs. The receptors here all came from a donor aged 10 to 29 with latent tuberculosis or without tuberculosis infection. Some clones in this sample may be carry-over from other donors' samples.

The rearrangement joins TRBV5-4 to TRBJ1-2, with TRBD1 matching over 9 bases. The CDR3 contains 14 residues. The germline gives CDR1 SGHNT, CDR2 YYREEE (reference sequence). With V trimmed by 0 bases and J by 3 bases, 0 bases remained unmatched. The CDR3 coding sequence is TGTGCCAGCAGCTTGGGGACAGGGGACTATGGCTACACCTTC. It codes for CASSLGTGDYGYTF.

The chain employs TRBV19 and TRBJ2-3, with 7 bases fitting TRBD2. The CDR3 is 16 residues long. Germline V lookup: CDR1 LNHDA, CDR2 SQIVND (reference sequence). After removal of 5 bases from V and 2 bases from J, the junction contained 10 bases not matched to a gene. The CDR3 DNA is TGTGCCAGTAGTGGGTTGGCTAGCGGCCTCACAGATACGCAGTATTTT. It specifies CASSGLASGLTDTQYF. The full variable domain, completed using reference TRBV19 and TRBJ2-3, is DGGITQSPKYLFRKEGQNVTLSCEQNLNHDAMYWYRQDPGQGLRLIYYSQIVNDFQKGDIAEGYSVSREKKESFPLTVTSAQKNPTAFYLCASSGLASGLTDTQYFGPGTRLTVL.

The CDR3 nucleotides read TGTGCCAGCAGTTTGAGAGACAGACAACCCAGGGGGACCGGGGAGCTGTTTTTT. Translation: CASSLRDRQPRGTGELFF. V is TRBV28 and J is TRBJ2-2, with 7 bases that match TRBD1. The CDR3 has 18 amino acids. Germline V gives CDR1 MDHEN, CDR2 SYDVKM. The J segment lost 5 bases and the V segment lost 3 bases, leaving 15 bases of the junction unmatched.

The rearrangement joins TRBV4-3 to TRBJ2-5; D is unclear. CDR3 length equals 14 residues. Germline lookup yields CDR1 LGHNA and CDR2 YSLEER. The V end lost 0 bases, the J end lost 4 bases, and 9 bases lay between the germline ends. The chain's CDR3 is CASSQDPTTETQYF. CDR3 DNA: TGCGCCAGCAGCCAAGACCCCACTACAGAGACCCAGTACTTC.

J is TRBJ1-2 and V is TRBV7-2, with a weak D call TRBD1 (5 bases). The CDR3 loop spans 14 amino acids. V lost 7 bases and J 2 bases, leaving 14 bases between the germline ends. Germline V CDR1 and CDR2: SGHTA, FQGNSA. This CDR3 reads CASTPDRQNYGYTF. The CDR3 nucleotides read TGTGCCAGCACCCCCGACAGACAAAACTATGGCTACACCTTC.

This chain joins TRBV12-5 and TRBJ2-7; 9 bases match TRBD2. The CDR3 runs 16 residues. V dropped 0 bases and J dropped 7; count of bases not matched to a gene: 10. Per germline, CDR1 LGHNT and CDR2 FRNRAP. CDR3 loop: CASGLVTGLAPSEQYF. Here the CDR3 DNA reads TGTGCTAGTGGTTTGGTAACGGGACTAGCCCCTTCGGAGCAGTACTTC.

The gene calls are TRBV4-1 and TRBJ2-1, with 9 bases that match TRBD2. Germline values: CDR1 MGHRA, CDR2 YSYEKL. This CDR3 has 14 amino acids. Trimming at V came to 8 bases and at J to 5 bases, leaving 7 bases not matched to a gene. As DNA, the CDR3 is TGCGCCAGCGGAGAGCGGGAGGCAAACAATGAGCAGTTCTTC. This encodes CASGEREANNEQFF.

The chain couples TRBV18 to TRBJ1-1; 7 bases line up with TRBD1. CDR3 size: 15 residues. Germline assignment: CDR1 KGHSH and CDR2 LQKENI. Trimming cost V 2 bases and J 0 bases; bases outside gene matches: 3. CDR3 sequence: CASSPAQGMNTEAFF. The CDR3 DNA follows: TGTGCCAGCTCACCAGCACAGGGGATGAACACTGAAGCTTTCTTT.

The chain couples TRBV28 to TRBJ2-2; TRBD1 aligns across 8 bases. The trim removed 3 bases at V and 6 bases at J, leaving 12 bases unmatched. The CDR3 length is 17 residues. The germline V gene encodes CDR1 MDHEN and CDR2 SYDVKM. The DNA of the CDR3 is TGTGCCAGCAGTTTCCAGGGGGCGGTTGTCGGGTCCGGGGAGCTGTTTTTT. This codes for CASSFQGAVVGSGELFF.

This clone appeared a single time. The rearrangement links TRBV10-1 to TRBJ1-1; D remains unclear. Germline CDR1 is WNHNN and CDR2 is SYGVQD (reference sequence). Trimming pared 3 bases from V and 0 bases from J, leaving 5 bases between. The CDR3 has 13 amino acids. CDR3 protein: CASSDPMNTEAFF. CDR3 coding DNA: TGCGCCAGCAGTGACCCCATGAACACTGAAGCTTTCTTT.

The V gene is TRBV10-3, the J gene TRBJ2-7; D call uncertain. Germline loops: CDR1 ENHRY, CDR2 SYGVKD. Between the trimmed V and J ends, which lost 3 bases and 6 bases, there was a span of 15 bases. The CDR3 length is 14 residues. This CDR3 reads CAISDRQPILEQYF. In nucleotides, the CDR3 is TGTGCCATCAGTGACAGGCAGCCCATCCTCGAGCAGTACTTC.

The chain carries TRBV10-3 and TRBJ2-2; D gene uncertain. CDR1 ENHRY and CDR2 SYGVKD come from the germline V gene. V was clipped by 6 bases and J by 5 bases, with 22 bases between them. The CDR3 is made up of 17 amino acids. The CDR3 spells CAISPPLDTRRTGELFF. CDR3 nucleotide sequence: TGTGCCATCAGCCCTCCCCTGGATACCCGGAGAACCGGGGAGCTGTTTTTT.

The CDR3: CASSRGQGRMNTEAFF. The CDR3 nucleotides are TGTGCCAGCAGCAGGGGACAGGGCCGGATGAACACTGAAGCTTTCTTT. V gene TRBV27 combines with J gene TRBJ1-1, with 9 bases that match TRBD1. With V trimmed by 6 bases and J by 0 bases, 8 bases remained unmatched. Germline V lookup: CDR1 MNHEY, CDR2 SMNVEV (reference sequence). CDR3 length: 16 amino acids.

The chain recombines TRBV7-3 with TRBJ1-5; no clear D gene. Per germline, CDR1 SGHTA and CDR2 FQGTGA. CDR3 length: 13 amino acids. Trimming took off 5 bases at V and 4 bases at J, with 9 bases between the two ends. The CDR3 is CASSLGRNQPQHF. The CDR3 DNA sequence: TGTGCCAGCAGCCTGGGGAGGAATCAGCCCCAGCATTTT.

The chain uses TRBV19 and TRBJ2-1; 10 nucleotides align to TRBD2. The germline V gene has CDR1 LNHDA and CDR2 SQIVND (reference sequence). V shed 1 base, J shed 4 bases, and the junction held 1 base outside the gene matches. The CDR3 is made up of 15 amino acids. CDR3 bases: TGTGCCAGTAGTATAGGGACTAGCGGATACAATGAGCAGTTCTTC. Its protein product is CASSIGTSGYNEQFF.

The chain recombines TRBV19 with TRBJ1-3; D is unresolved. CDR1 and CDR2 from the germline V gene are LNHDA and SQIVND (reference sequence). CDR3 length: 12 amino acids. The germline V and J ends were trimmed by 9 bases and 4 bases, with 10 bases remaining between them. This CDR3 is CASGILGNTIYF. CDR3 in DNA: TGTGCCAGCGGGATATTAGGAAACACCATATATTTT.

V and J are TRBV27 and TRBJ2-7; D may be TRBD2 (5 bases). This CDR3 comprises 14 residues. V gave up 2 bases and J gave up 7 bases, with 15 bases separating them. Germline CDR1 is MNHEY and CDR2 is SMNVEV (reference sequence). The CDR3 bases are TGTGCCAGCAGTTTAGGTCTCTCTGGAGGTGAGCAGTACTTC. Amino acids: CASSLGLSGGEQYF.

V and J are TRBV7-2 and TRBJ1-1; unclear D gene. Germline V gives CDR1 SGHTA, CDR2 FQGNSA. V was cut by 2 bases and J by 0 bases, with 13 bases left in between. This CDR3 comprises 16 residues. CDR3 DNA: TGTGCCAGCAGCTTACCCGCTGACACTCTGAACACTGAAGCTTTCTTT. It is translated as CASSLPADTLNTEAFF.

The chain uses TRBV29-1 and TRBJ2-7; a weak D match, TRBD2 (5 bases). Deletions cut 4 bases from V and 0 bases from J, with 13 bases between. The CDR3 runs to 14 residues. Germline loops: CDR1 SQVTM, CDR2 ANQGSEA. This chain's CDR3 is CSVGPRTGSYEQYF. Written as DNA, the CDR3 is TGCAGCGTTGGACCAAGGACTGGCTCCTACGAGCAGTACTTC.

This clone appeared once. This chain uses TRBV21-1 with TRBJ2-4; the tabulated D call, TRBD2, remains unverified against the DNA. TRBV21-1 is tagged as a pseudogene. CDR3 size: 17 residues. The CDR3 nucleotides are TGTGCCAGCAGCAAAGTAAAGTCTTCCACGTCGGAGAACATTCAGTACTTC. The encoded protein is CASSKVKSSTSENIQYF.

The CDR3 protein is CASSQRQSSYEQYF. The CDR3 region has the DNA TGTGCCAGCAGCCAAAGACAGAGCTCCTACGAGCAGTACTTC. This chain connects TRBV5-6 to TRBJ2-7; a possible D gene is TRBD1 (5 bases). The CDR3 length is 14 residues. Germline CDR1 reads SGHDT; CDR2 reads YYEEEE. The V gene lost 4 bases and the J gene lost 0 bases, with 11 bases spanning the gap.